This T cell receptor (beta chain) was sequenced during a study of T cell responses to AZD1222 COVID-19 vaccine. The CDR3 totals 14 residues. Looked up from germline, CDR1 is MNHNY and CDR2 is SVGAGI (reference sequence). V gave up 2 bases and J gave up 6 bases, with 13 bases separating them. The study, taken as a whole, reports: Vaccine-associated CD4 TCRs spanned spike, dominant at 160-218 and 743-854. Only after the peak T cell response were repertoires sampled. Among the donors, most were white British and more were female, and clonal diversity was possibly underestimated.

Sequencing was performed with immunoSEQ multiplex PCR; in TCRdb, only in-frame clones are kept and a portion is missing. Found here are 200,000 or so clones, roughly 91% of them singletons; the top ten hold over 0.75%. Comment on this clone: Its antigen is unidentified.

The TCR was taken from an adult in good health. The chain links TRBV6-6 to TRBJ1-2; the D is unclear. This specimen consisted of peripheral blood, obtained on day 0 of AZD1222 vaccination. The CDR3 protein is CASSYPTGAHGYTF. DNA of the CDR3: TGTGCCAGCAGTTACCCAACCGGCGCCCATGGCTACACCTTC.